Sequencing of this TCR beta chain was carried out in a study of human T cells and chemical hapten exposure. Notes on the study in general: No alteration of TCRs above 1 in 1000 frequency was seen with DPC sensitization. A positive correlation with patch test score was shown by PT1 expanded TCR counts.

TCRdb re-called the RACE reads with MiXCR, one entry per CDR3 protein. The sample includes roughly 40,000 distinct CDR3 sequences, around an eighth seen only once; the top ten take about 6%. Details on this clonotype: Its antigen is unidentified. Compared with germline, one end of the junction differs, possibly owing to a read error.

Time point defined: pre-sensitization, week 0. Treatment of the sample: therapeutic diphenylcyclopropenone sensitization with weekly scalp DPC. The CDR3 covers 12 residues. Germline assignment: CDR1 SGHTA and CDR2 FQGNSA. The sample in question was whole blood, obtained in connection with sensitization to the hapten diphenylcyclopropenone (DPC). The chain is built from TRBV7-2 and TRBJ2-1; TRBD2 agrees at 7 bases. The sequence came from a woman in her 30s with alopecia areata. Some clones in this sample may be carry-over from other donors' samples. This CDR3 reads CASSPSQGRAIF. Here the CDR3 DNA reads TGTGCCAGCAGCCCATCCCAAGGGAGGGCGATCTTC. The complete variable domain, with remaining parts taken from reference TRBV7-2 and TRBJ2-1, reads GAGVSQSPSNKVTEKGKDVELRCDPISGHTALYWYRQSLGQGLEFLIYFQGNSAPDKSGLPSDRFSAERTGGSVSTLTIQRTQQEDSAVYLCASSPSQGRAIFGPGTRLTVL.